This T cell receptor beta chain was profiled in a study of shared clonotypes between healthy human individuals. On this clone: Its antigen is unidentified.

Overall study results and limits: Sharing across four donors was seen in 4% to 6.5% of naive CD4 clonotypes.

The CDR3 contains 14 residues. From germline, CDR1 is SGHAT and CDR2 FQNNGV. The assay was immunoSEQ multiplex PCR, and TCRdb's table has in-frame clones only and misses some. The data hold approximately 2.4 million clones, with about 94% observed a single time. The material sequenced was naive CD4+ T cells sorted from blood. Documented subset: CD45RA+ positively selected. V gene TRBV11-2 combines with J gene TRBJ2-5, with 9 bases identical to TRBD2. The end of the DNA is better explained by TRBJ2-7, so the J call may be wrong. The TCR originated in a man aged 18 to 29 in good health. The CDR3 coding sequence is TGTGCCAGCAGCTTAGAGCGGGAGGGCCGCGAGCAGTACTTC. This encodes CASSLEREGREQYF.